The 18 T cell receptor beta chains listed next were all sequenced from one sample in a study of siplizumab effects on memory and regulatory T cells. Here immunoSEQ multiplex PCR was the method, and the copy in TCRdb shows in-frame clones only, minus some. Found here are some 63,000 clones, just over 95% of them singletons; the top ten hold 0.08% to 0.1%. The sequencing sample was made of naive CD8+ T cells sorted from blood. All receptors come from a human donor in good health.

The chain couples TRBV29-1 to TRBJ2-7; a possible D gene is TRBD1 (5 bases). The CDR3 has 14 amino acids. CDR1 and CDR2 (germline): SQVTM, ANQGSEA. V was pared by 6 bases and J by 2 bases, with 17 bases between. The CDR3 bases are TGCAGCGTCTCGACAGACAAGGGTCCCTACGAGCAGTACTTC. Protein: CSVSTDKGPYEQYF.

The V and J genes are TRBV6-5 and TRBJ2-2; no clear D gene. Germline V CDR1 and CDR2: MNHEY, SVGAGI. The CDR3 loop spans 14 amino acids. V was pared by 6 bases and J by 6 bases, with 14 bases between. In nucleotides, the CDR3 is TGTGCCAGCAGCCTGAGGTCTGCGGCCGGGGAGCTGTTTTTT. This codes for CASSLRSAAGELFF.

The table lists this clone with a count of one. The chain couples TRBV5-4 to TRBJ2-5; D is unresolved. This CDR3 region has 15 residues. In germline, CDR1 is SGHNT, CDR2 YYREEE (reference sequence). Trimming took 5 bases from V and 0 from J, leaving 14 bases between them. This CDR3 is CASSFPRGHQETQYF. DNA for the CDR3: TGTGCCAGCAGTTTCCCAAGAGGCCACCAAGAGACCCAGTACTTC.

V usage is TRBV19 and J usage is TRBJ2-3; D possibly matches TRBD1 or TRBD2 (6 bases each). Trimming cost V 3 bases and J 4 bases, with 14 bases left between them. CDR3 length: 15 amino acids. CDR1 and CDR2 from the germline V gene are LNHDA and SQIVND (reference sequence). The DNA for the CDR3 is TGTGCCAGTAGTATTTGGGGGGCGGGGTCAGATACGCAGTATTTT. Translated, it gives CASSIWGAGSDTQYF.

This chain links TRBV9 with TRBJ1-5, with D perhaps matching TRBD1 (5 bases). Germline values: CDR1 SGDLS, CDR2 YYNGEE. The CDR3 contains 14 residues. Trimming left V 0 bases short and J 7 bases short, with 11 bases between. The DNA of the CDR3 is TGTGCCAGCAGCGTAGACGAAGGGGTCCAGCCCCAGCATTTT. As protein: CASSVDEGVQPQHF. Full variable domain (missing parts from reference TRBV9 and TRBJ1-5): DSGVTQTPKHLITATGQRVTLRCSPRSGDLSVYWYQQSLDQGLQFLIQYYNGEERAKGNILERFSAQQFPDLHSELNLSSLELGDSALYFCASSVDEGVQPQHFGDGTRLSIL.

The chain recombines TRBV5-8 with TRBJ2-1; no clear D gene. CDR3 size: 15 residues. Germline CDR1 is SGHTS and CDR2 is YDEGEE. Trimming left V 4 bases short and J 0 bases short, with 11 bases between. The CDR3 DNA sequence: TGTGCCAGCAGCGTAGAAGGAAGCTCCTACAATGAGCAGTTCTTC. Protein sequence: CASSVEGSSYNEQFF.

The rearrangement joins TRBV11-2 to TRBJ2-5, with 8 bases aligning to TRBD2. With 1 base clipped from V and 5 bases from J, the junction kept 6 bases outside the gene matches. Germline assignment: CDR1 SGHAT and CDR2 FQNNGV. The CDR3 consists of 15 residues. CDR3 coding DNA: TGTGCCAGCAGCTTAGCGGGGACTAGTTTCGAGACCCAGTACTTC. Protein: CASSLAGTSFETQYF.

The chain carries TRBV19 and TRBJ2-2; D might be TRBD1 (6 bases). The CDR3 is made up of 14 amino acids. Looked up from germline, CDR1 is LNHDA and CDR2 is SQIVND (reference sequence). Trimming removed 8 bases from V and 5 bases from J, with 15 bases in between. For the CDR3, the DNA is TGTGCCAGTGCACCGGGACACCAGACCGGGGAGCTGTTTTTT. Translated: CASAPGHQTGELFF. Based on the CDR3 plus reference TRBV19 and TRBJ2-2, the full variable domain is DGGITQSPKYLFRKEGQNVTLSCEQNLNHDAMYWYRQDPGQGLRLIYYSQIVNDFQKGDIAEGYSVSREKKESFPLTVTSAQKNPTAFYLCASAPGHQTGELFFGEGSRLTVL.

V usage is TRBV7-6 and J usage is TRBJ2-2; possible D gene TRBD2, 5 bases. Germline V gene sequence: CDR1 SGHVS, CDR2 FNYEAQ. This CDR3 region has 14 residues. Trimming stripped 5 bases from V and 3 bases from J, with 10 bases between. CDR3 amino acids: CASSGLSDTGELFF. The CDR3 DNA follows: TGTGCCAGCAGCGGACTCAGTGACACCGGGGAGCTGTTTTTT.

This chain joins TRBV25-1 and TRBJ2-2, with a weak D call TRBD1 (6 bases). Germline V CDR1 and CDR2: MGHDK, SYGVNS. The CDR3 has 14 amino acids. Trimming removed 9 bases at V and 0 bases at J, with 11 bases between. The CDR3 protein is CASRDTTNTGELFF. The DNA for the CDR3 is TGTGCCAGTAGGGACACAACGAACACCGGGGAGCTGTTTTTT.

The chain has TRBV11-1 and TRBJ1-2; the D is unclear. Germline assignment: CDR1 SGHAT and CDR2 FQDESV (reference sequence). V lost 0 bases, J lost 4 bases, and 9 bases lay in between. This CDR3 is 14 amino acids long. The CDR3 DNA follows: TGTGCCAGCAGCTTAGCGATGGAGGTCTATGGCTACACCTTC. Its protein product is CASSLAMEVYGYTF. The full variable domain, in which reference TRBV11-1 and TRBJ1-2 provide the parts outside the CDR3, is EAEVAQSPRYKITEKSQAVAFWCDPISGHATLYWYRQILGQGPELLVQFQDESVVDDSQLPKDRFSAERLKGVDSTLKIQPAELGDSAMYLCASSLAMEVYGYTFGSGTRLTVV.

The chain couples TRBV19 to TRBJ2-7; no clear D. The V end lost 1 base, the J end lost 2 bases, and 9 bases lay between the germline ends. The germline V gene has CDR1 LNHDA and CDR2 SQIVND (reference sequence). The CDR3 is 14 residues long. The CDR3 protein is CASSIVGNPYEQYF. The CDR3 region has the DNA TGTGCCAGTAGTATAGTGGGAAACCCCTACGAGCAGTACTTC. Together with reference TRBV19 and TRBJ2-7, the CDR3 gives the full variable domain: DGGITQSPKYLFRKEGQNVTLSCEQNLNHDAMYWYRQDPGQGLRLIYYSQIVNDFQKGDIAEGYSVSREKKESFPLTVTSAQKNPTAFYLCASSIVGNPYEQYFGPGTRLTVT.

The V and J genes are TRBV23-1 and TRBJ2-6; no firm D call. TRBV23-1 is labeled an ORF, and its function is uncertain. Trimming shortened V by 8 bases and J by 4 bases, and 30 bases separated the two germline ends. CDR3 length: 20 amino acids. CDR3 sequence: CASSPTMAHRRTPGANVLTF. DNA of the CDR3: TGCGCCAGCTCCCCAACGATGGCCCACCGAAGAACGCCCGGGGCCAACGTCCTGACTTTC.

The rearrangement uses TRBV5-4 and TRBJ2-7; perhaps TRBD1 as D (6 bases). CDR3 length equals 12 residues. CDR1 SGHNT and CDR2 YYREEE come from the germline V gene (reference sequence). Trimming shortened V by 5 bases and J by 3 bases, and 9 bases separated the two germline ends. CDR3 sequence (DNA): TGTGCCAGCAGTCAGGACAGCTACGAGCAGTACTTC. It translates to CASSQDSYEQYF.

This chain connects TRBV9 to TRBJ2-3; D gene unclear. V gave up 0 bases and J gave up 4 bases, with 3 bases separating them. The CDR3 runs to 12 residues. CDR1 is SGDLS, CDR2 YYNGEE, per germline. The CDR3 bases are TGTGCCAGCAGCGTAGAAGCAGATACGCAGTATTTT. Amino acid sequence: CASSVEADTQYF.

J is TRBJ1-3 and V is TRBV7-9; D ambiguous. The CDR3 is 18 residues long. V was clipped by 1 base and J by 0 bases, with 16 bases between them. Germline V lookup: CDR1 SEHNR, CDR2 FQNEAQ (reference sequence). The CDR3 nucleotides read TGTGCCAGCAGCTTAGTAGGAGAGGACTCAAGCTCTGGAAACACCATATATTTT. Translation gives CASSLVGEDSSSGNTIYF.

The chain links TRBV6-5 to TRBJ1-5, with D unresolved. Germline CDR1 MNHEY, CDR2 SVGAGI. With 0 bases removed from V and 5 bases from J, the gap between germline ends came to 11 bases. The CDR3 spans 15 residues. CDR3 loop: CASSYSSMMHQPQHF. The DNA for the CDR3 is TGTGCCAGCAGTTACTCGAGTATGATGCATCAGCCCCAGCATTTT.

The V and J genes are TRBV5-4 and TRBJ2-1; TRBD2 matches 7 bases. CDR1 SGHNT and CDR2 YYREEE come from the germline V gene (reference sequence). The CDR3 runs to 14 residues. The junction had 6 bases not matched to a gene; V was cut back by 2 bases and J by 7 bases. CDR3 residues: CASSFSGGVNEQFF. The CDR3 nucleotides read TGTGCCAGCAGCTTCTCGGGGGGTGTAAATGAGCAGTTCTTC.